The present T cell receptor beta chain was sequenced within a study of T cell changes during pregnancy in multiple sclerosis. Some clones are missing from TCRdb's copy, which holds only in-frame ones; the method was immunoSEQ multiplex PCR. Found here are tens of thousands of clones, about 92% of them singletons; the top ten hold about 0.6%. This sample comprised CD4+ T cells from peripheral blood mononuclear cells, obtained after pregnancy. The receptor was derived from a female donor with multiple sclerosis, enrolled in a pregnancy study.

CDR3 region: CASSLATSGKETQYF. The DNA of the CDR3 is TGTGCCAGCAGCTTAGCGACTAGCGGAAAAGAGACCCAGTACTTC. The chain links TRBV7-9 to TRBJ2-5; 9 bases align to TRBD2. V was pared by 0 bases and J by 3 bases, with 2 bases of the junction left unmatched. This CDR3 is 15 amino acids long. CDR1 is SEHNR, CDR2 FQNEAQ, per germline (reference sequence).